This T cell receptor (beta chain) was obtained from a study of blood T cell repertoires in COVID-19. Profiled with immunoSEQ multiplex PCR; TCRdb holds only in-frame clones, not every one. The table lists approximately 490,000 clones, roughly nine tenths of them singletons. Cohort assignment relied on participant-reported clinical history. CDR3 length: 14 residues. Trimming pared 2 bases from V and 0 bases from J, leaving 8 bases between. CDR1 and CDR2 from the germline V gene are ENHRY and SYGVKD. The chain employs TRBV10-3 and TRBJ2-7; D unresolved. Sequencing was done on a sample of PBMCs or T cells enriched from blood (not recorded which). The clonotype originates from a woman in her sixties who had recovered from COVID-19. CDR3: CAISERPLSYEQYF. The CDR3 nucleotides read TGTGCCATCAGTGAGCGTCCCCTCTCCTACGAGCAGTACTTC.